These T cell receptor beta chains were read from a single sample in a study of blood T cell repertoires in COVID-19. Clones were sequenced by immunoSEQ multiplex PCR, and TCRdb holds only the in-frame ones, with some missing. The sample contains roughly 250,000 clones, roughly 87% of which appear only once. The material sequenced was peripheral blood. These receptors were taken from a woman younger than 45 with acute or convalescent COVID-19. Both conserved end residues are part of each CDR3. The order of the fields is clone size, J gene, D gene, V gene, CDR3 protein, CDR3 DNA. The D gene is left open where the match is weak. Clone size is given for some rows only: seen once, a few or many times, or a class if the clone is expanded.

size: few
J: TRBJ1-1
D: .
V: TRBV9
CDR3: CASSVEGRTEAFF
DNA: TGTGCCAGCAGCGTAGAGGGGCGAACTGAAGCTTTCTTT

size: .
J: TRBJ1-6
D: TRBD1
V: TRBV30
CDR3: CAWRDRPGQPNSPLHF
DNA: TGTGCCTGGAGGGATAGACCGGGACAGCCTAATTCACCCCTCCACTTT

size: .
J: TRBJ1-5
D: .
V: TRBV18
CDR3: CASSPYGQQDSNQPQHF
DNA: TGTGCCAGCTCACCTTATGGGCAGCAAGATAGCAATCAGCCCCAGCATTTT

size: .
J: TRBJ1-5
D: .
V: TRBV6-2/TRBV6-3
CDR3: CASSRTPNQPQHF
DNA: TGTGCCAGCAGTAGGACTCCGAATCAGCCCCAGCATTTT

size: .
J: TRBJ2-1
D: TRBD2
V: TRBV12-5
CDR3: CASGLVVGLAGGHEQFF
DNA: TGTGCTAGTGGTTTGGTTGTTGGACTAGCGGGAGGCCATGAGCAGTTCTTC

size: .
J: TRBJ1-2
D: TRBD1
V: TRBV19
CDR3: CASSTTGTASYGYTF
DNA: TGTGCCAGTAGTACCACCGGGACAGCCAGCTATGGCTACACCTTC

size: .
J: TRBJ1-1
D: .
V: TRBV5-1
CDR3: CASSLTGTMNTEAFF
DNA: TGCGCCAGCAGCTTGACAGGGACCATGAACACTGAAGCTTTCTTT

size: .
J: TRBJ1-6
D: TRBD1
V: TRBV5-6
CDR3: CASSQDRGYSPLHF
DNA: TGTGCCAGCAGCCAGGACAGGGGGTATTCACCCCTCCACTTT

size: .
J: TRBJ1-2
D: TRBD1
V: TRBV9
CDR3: CASSYRPGQNYGYTF
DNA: TGTGCCAGCAGCTATCGACCGGGACAGAACTATGGCTACACCTTC

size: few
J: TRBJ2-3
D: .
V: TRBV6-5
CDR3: CASSPYNTDTQYF
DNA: TGTGCCAGCAGCCCCTATAACACAGATACGCAGTATTTT

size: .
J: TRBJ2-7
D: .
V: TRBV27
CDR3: CASSFTGSIPGEQYF
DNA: TGTGCCAGCAGCTTCACCGGGTCAATCCCAGGGGAGCAGTACTTC

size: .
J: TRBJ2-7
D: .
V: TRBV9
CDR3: CASSQSGEQYF
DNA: TGTGCCAGCAGCCAGTCGGGCGAGCAGTACTTC

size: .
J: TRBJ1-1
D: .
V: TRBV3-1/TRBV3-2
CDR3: CASSQGWDRGSTEAFF
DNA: TGTGCCAGCAGCCAAGGATGGGACCGGGGGTCGACTGAAGCTTTCTTT

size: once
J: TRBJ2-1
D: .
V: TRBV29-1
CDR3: CSVDVSGYNEQFF
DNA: TGCAGCGTTGATGTTAGCGGCTACAATGAGCAGTTCTTC

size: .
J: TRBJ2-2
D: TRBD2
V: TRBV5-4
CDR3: CASSLGGLAGELFF
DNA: TGTGCCAGCAGCTTGGGTGGACTAGCCGGGGAGCTGTTTTTT

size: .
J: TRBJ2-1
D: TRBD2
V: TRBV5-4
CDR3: CASSEGLAGGRAREQFF
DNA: TGTGCCAGCAGCGAGGGACTAGCGGGAGGCCGTGCCAGGGAGCAGTTCTTC

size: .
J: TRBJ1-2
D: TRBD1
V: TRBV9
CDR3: CASSVGDRSVYGYTF
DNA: TGTGCCAGCAGCGTAGGGGACAGGAGTGTCTATGGCTACACCTTC

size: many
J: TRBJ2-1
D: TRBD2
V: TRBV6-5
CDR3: CASSPEQSGLAGQFF
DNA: TGTGCCAGCTCCCCCGAGCAGAGCGGACTAGCGGGGCAGTTCTTC

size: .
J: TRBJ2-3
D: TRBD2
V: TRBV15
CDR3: CATSRDLPPLRGRATGTQYF
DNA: TGTGCCACCAGCAGAGATCTCCCTCCCCTGCGCGGGAGGGCCACAGGTACGCAGTATTTT

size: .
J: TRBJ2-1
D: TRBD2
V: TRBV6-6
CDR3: CASSRPTSGAFSYNEQFF
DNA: TGTGCCAGCAGTCGACCGACTAGCGGGGCCTTCTCCTACAATGAGCAGTTCTTC

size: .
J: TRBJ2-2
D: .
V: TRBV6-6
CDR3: CASSYSRSFGAGELFF
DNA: .

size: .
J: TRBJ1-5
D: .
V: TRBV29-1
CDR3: CSVGAARNQPQHF
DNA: TGCAGCGTTGGGGCCGCCCGCAATCAGCCCCAGCATTTT

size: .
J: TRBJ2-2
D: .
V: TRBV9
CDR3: CASSPLSDYDTGELFF
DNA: TGTGCCAGCAGCCCACTGTCCGACTACGACACCGGGGAGCTGTTTTTT

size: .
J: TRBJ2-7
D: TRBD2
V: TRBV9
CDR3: CASSMNVAGGPREQYF
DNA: TGTGCCAGCAGCATGAACGTAGCGGGAGGGCCGAGGGAGCAGTACTTC

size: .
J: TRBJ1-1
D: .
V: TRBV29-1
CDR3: CSVRRGNTEAFF
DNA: TGCAGCGTTCGCAGGGGTAACACTGAAGCTTTCTTT

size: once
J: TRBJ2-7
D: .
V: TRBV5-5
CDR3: CASSLISGTYEQYF
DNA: TGTGCCAGCAGCTTGATTAGCGGAACCTACGAGCAGTACTTC

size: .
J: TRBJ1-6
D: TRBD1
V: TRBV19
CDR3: CASSIEQGSPLHF
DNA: TGTGCCAGTAGTATAGAACAGGGGTCACCCCTCCACTTT

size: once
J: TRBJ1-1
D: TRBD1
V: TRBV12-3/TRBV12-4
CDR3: CASRTGGTEAFF
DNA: TGTGCCAGCCGGACAGGGGGTACTGAAGCTTTCTTT

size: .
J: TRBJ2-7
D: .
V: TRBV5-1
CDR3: CASNPGGRVYEQYF
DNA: TGCGCCAGCAATCCCGGGGGGCGCGTCTACGAGCAGTACTTC

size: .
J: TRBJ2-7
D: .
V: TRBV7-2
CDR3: CASSLGSGQYF
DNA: TGTGCCAGCAGCTTAGGGTCAGGGCAGTACTTC

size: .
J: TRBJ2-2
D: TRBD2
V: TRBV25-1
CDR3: CASSESRGRGELFF
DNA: TGTGCCAGCAGTGAATCTCGCGGGAGAGGGGAGCTGTTTTTT

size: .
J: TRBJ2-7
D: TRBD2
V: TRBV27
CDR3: CASSSRLAGDEQYF
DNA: TGTGCCAGCAGTTCCCGGCTAGCGGGAGACGAGCAGTACTTC

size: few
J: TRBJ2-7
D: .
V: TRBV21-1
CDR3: CASSKLAGSYEQYF
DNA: TGTGCCAGCAGCAAACTAGCGGGGTCCTACGAGCAGTACTTC

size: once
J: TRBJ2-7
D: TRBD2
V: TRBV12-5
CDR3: CASGSGGIGYEQYF
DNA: TGTGCTAGTGGTTCGGGGGGTATAGGCTACGAGCAGTACTTC

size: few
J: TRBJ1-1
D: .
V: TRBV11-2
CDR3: CASSLALGASSEAFF
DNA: TGTGCCAGCAGCTTAGCACTGGGGGCATCGAGTGAAGCTTTCTTT

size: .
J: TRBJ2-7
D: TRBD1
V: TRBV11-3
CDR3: CASSPSPSGQGNNEQYF
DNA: TGTGCCAGCAGCCCGAGCCCCTCGGGACAGGGAAACAACGAGCAGTACTTC

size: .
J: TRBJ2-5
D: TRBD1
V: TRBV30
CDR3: CAWSQDRGETQYF
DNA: TGTGCCTGGTCTCAAGACAGGGGGGAGACCCAGTACTTC

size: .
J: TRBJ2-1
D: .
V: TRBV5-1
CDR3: CASSLVAGLGNEQFF
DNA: TGCGCCAGCAGCTTGGTGGCGGGATTGGGCAATGAGCAGTTCTTC

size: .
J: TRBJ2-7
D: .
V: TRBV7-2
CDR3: CASSLGAVTQYF
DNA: TGTGCCAGCAGCTTGGGGGCGGTTACCCAGTACTTC